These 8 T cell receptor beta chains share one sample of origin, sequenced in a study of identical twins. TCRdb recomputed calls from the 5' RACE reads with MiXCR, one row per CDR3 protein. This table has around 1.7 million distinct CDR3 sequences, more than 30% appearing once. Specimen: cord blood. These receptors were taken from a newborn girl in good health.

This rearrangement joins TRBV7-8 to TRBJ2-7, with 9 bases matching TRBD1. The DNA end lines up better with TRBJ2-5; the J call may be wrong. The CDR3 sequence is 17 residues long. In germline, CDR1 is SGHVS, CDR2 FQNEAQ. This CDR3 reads CASSLGGQGRAWETQYF. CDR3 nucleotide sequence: TGTGCCAGCAGCTTAGGGGGACAGGGTCGGGCGTGGGAGACCCAGTACTTC.

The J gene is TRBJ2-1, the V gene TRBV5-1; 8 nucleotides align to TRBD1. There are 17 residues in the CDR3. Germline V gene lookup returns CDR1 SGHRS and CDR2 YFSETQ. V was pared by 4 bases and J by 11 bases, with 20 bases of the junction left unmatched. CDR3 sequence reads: CASSTLPIPGTGLKQFF. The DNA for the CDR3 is TGCGCCAGCAGCACCCTTCCCATTCCCGGGACAGGTTTGAAGCAGTTCTTC.

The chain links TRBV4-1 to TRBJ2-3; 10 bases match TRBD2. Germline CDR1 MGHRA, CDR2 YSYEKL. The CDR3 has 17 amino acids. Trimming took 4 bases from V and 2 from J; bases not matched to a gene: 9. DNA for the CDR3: TGCGCCAGCAGCCGATTTTCCGGACTAGCGGCCACAGATACGCAGTATTTT. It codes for CASSRFSGLAATDTQYF.

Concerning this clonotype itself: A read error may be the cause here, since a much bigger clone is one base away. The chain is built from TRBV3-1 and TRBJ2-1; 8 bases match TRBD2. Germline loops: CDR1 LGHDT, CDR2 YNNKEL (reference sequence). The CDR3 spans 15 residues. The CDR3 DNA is TGTGCCGGCAGCCGGGGACTAGTATCCTACAATGAGCAGTTCTTC. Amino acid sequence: CAGSRGLVSYNEQFF.

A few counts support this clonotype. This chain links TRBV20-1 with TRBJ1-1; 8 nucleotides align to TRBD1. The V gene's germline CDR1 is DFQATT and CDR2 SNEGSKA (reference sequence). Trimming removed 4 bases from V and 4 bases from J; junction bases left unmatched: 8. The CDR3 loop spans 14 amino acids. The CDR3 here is CSATLTGVGTEAFF. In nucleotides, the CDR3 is TGCAGTGCTACCCTGACAGGGGTGGGCACTGAAGCTTTCTTT.

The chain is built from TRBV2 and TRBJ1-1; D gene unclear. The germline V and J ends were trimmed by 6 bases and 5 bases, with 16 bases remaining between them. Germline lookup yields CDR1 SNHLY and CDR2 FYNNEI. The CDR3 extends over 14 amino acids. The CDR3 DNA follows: TGTGCCAGCAGCGTGACGGCTGCAAGGACTGAAGCTTTCTTT. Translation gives CASSVTAARTEAFF.

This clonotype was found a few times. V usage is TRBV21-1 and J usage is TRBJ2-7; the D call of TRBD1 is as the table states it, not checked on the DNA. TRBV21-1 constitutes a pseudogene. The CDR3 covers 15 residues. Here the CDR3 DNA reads TGTGCCAGCAGCACCCTTTTTGGGTCCCCCTACGAGCAGTACTTC. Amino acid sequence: CASSTLFGSPYEQYF.

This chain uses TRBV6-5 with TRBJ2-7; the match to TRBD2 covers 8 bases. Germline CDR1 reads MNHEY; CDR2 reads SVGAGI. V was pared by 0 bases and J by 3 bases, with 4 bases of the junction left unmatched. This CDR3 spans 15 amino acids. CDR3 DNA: TGTGCCAGCAGTTACTCGATGAGCGGGAGCTACGAGCAGTACTTC. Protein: CASSYSMSGSYEQYF.